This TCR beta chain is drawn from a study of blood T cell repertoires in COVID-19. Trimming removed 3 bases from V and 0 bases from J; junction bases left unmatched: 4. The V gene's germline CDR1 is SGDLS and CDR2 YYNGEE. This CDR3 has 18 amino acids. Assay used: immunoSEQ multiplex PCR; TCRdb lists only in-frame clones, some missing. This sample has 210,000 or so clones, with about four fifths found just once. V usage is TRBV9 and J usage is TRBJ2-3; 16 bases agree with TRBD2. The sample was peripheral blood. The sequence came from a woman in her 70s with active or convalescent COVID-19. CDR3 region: CASSAGTSGRVSTDTQYF. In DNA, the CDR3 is TGTGCCAGCAGCGCGGGGACTAGCGGGAGGGTTAGCACAGATACGCAGTATTTT.